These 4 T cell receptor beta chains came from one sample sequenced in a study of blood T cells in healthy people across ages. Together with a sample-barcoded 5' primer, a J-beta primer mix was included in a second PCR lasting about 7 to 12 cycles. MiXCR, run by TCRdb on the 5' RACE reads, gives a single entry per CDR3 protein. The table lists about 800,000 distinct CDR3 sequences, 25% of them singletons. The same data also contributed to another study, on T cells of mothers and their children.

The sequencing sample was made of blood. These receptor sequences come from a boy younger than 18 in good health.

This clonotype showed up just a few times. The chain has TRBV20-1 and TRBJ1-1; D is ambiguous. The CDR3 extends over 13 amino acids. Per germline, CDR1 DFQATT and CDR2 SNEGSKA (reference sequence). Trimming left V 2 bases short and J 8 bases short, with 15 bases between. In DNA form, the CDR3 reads TGCAGTGCTAGACCTGACAACCGGGAAGAAGCTTTCTTT. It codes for CSARPDNREEAFF.

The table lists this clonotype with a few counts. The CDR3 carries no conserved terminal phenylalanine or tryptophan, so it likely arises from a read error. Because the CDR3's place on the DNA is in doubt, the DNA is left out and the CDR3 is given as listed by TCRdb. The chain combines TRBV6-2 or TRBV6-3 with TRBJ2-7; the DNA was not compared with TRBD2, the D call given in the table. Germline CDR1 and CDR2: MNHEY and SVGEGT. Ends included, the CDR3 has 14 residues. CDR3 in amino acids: CASRSTGAGGGRFI.

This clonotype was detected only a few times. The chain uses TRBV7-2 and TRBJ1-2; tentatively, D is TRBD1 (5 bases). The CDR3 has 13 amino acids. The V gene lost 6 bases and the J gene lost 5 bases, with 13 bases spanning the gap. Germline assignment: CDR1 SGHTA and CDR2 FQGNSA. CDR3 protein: CASSRREEYGYTF. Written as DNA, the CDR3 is TGTGCCAGCAGTCGCAGGGAGGAATATGGCTACACCTTC.

The CDR3 region is CASSPGTSPNYEQYF. CDR3 DNA: TGTGCCAGCTCACCAGGGACTAGCCCTAATTACGAGCAGTACTTC. This chain connects TRBV18 to TRBJ2-7; 9 nucleotides agree with TRBD2. Trimming cost V 2 bases and J 4 bases; bases outside gene matches: 6. The CDR3 runs 15 residues. Germline V gene sequence: CDR1 KGHSH, CDR2 LQKENI.